A single sample is the source of the 19 T cell receptor beta chains below, sequenced in a study of cytomegalovirus exposure and HLA in healthy donors. In the PCR, 60 Vbeta and 13 Jbeta primers were used. Data came from immunoSEQ multiplex PCR; TCRdb stores just in-frame clones and leaves some out. The sample carries around 250,000 clones, about 80% recorded once. The source material was PBMCs. The receptors here all came from a woman in her sixties in good health and CMV-seropositive.

V usage is TRBV6-1 and J usage is TRBJ2-1; 11 bases map to TRBD2. V was pared by 2 bases and J by 6 bases, with 9 bases of the junction left unmatched. The length of the CDR3 is 17 residues. The germline gives CDR1 MNHNS, CDR2 SASEGT. DNA for the CDR3: TGTGCCAGCAGTGAAAATCAACTAGCGGGAGTCGGCAATGAGCAGTTCTTC. As protein: CASSENQLAGVGNEQFF.

The genes are TRBV7-9 and TRBJ2-3, with D possibly being TRBD2 (5 bases). CDR1 SEHNR and CDR2 FQNEAQ come from the germline V gene (reference sequence). Trimming shortened V by 5 bases and J by 3 bases, and 15 bases separated the two germline ends. This CDR3 has 15 amino acids. DNA for the CDR3: TGTGCCAGCAGCCGCGACGTTTGGAGGACAGATACGCAGTATTTT. Translating it yields CASSRDVWRTDTQYF.

The J gene is TRBJ2-7, the V gene TRBV5-1; TRBD2 agrees at 8 bases. The CDR3 contains 16 residues. In germline, CDR1 is SGHRS, CDR2 YFSETQ. V gave up 3 bases and J gave up 4 bases; unmatched junction bases: 12. The CDR3 loop is CASSSQRGGASYEQYF. Here the CDR3 DNA reads TGCGCCAGCAGCTCCCAACGGGGGGGGGCGTCGTACGAGCAGTACTTC.

This rearrangement joins TRBV5-1 to TRBJ2-2; D remains ambiguous. CDR3 size: 15 residues. Germline V gene lookup returns CDR1 SGHRS and CDR2 YFSETQ. V was clipped by 0 bases and J by 0 bases, with 6 bases between them. The CDR3 DNA follows: TGCGCCAGCAGCTTGGTGGTAGCGAACACCGGGGAGCTGTTTTTT. Its translation is CASSLVVANTGELFF.

This rearrangement joins TRBV6-1 to TRBJ1-2; TRBD1 matches at 7 bases. Germline V gene sequence: CDR1 MNHNS, CDR2 SASEGT. This CDR3 is built from 13 residues. The J segment lost 5 bases and the V segment lost 6 bases, leaving 6 bases of the junction unmatched. CDR3 in amino acids: CASRGTAQYGYTF. For the CDR3, the DNA is TGTGCCAGCAGGGGGACAGCCCAATATGGCTACACCTTC.

V is TRBV2 and J is TRBJ1-3; no firm D call. The CDR3 consists of 14 residues. Germline V gives CDR1 SNHLY, CDR2 FYNNEI. The V and J ends lost 2 bases and 0 bases respectively, with 5 bases between them. The CDR3 bases are TGTGCCAGCAGTGAACAGGTCTCTGGAAACACCATATATTTT. This encodes CASSEQVSGNTIYF.

In this sample, this clone turned up a few times. A junction boundary mismatches the germline segment, possibly from a read error. This chain connects TRBV7-9 to TRBJ1-1; no firm D call. CDR1 is SEHNR, CDR2 FQNEAQ, per germline (reference sequence). This CDR3 is 15 amino acids long. The CDR3 DNA is TGTTCCAGCAGCTTACCCCCAGGCCTGAACACTGAAGCTTTCTTT. This encodes CSSSLPPGLNTEAFF.

The J gene is TRBJ2-7, the V gene TRBV28; 13 nucleotides match TRBD2. The CDR3 has 14 amino acids. After removal of 6 bases from V and 1 base from J, the junction contained 0 bases not matched to a gene. The germline CDR1 and CDR2 sequences are MDHEN and SYDVKM. CDR3 sequence (DNA): TGTGCCAGCAGACTAGCGGGAGGGTCCTACGAGCAGTACTTC. This codes for CASRLAGGSYEQYF.

The chain employs TRBV10-3 and TRBJ2-2, with D perhaps matching TRBD1 (6 bases). Germline CDR1 ENHRY, CDR2 SYGVKD. This CDR3 is built from 16 residues. Trimming removed 4 bases from V and 5 bases from J, with 17 bases in between. The CDR3 sequence is CAISVVGRGGTGELFF. CDR3 DNA sequence: TGTGCCATCAGTGTCGTAGGCAGGGGTGGAACCGGGGAGCTGTTTTTT.

V gene TRBV12-5 combines with J gene TRBJ2-5; the match to TRBD2 covers 11 bases. There are 22 residues in the CDR3. Losses at the gene ends were 0 bases for V and 0 bases for J; bases not matched to a gene: 18. CDR1 is LGHNT and CDR2 is FRNRAP in the germline V gene. The CDR3 is CASGLVRLGLAGGRGDQETQYF. Written as DNA, the CDR3 is TGTGCTAGTGGTTTGGTACGGTTGGGGCTAGCGGGAGGTAGGGGGGACCAAGAGACCCAGTACTTC.

This rearrangement joins TRBV5-6 to TRBJ2-5; the D gene is possibly TRBD2 (6 bases). CDR3 length: 14 amino acids. Per germline, CDR1 SGHDT and CDR2 YYEEEE. Between the trimmed V and J ends, which lost 4 bases and 7 bases, there was a span of 17 bases. The DNA for the CDR3 is TGTGCCAGCAGCCTGTCCGTGCGGGGATGGACCCAGTACTTC. Translating it yields CASSLSVRGWTQYF.

The chain couples TRBV4-2 to TRBJ2-1; 8 nucleotides align to TRBD1. The CDR3 is 17 amino acids. CDR1 and CDR2 (germline): LGHNA, YNFKEQ. Trimming at V came to 0 bases and at J to 8 bases, leaving 12 bases not matched to a gene. CDR3 sequence reads: CASSQDHWTGPGDEQFF. CDR3 DNA sequence: TGTGCCAGCAGCCAAGATCATTGGACAGGGCCGGGGGATGAGCAGTTCTTC.

This chain links TRBV2 with TRBJ1-2; D unresolved. The germline CDR1 and CDR2 sequences are SNHLY and FYNNEI. This CDR3 is built from 13 residues. The germline V and J ends were trimmed by 7 bases and 7 bases, with 16 bases remaining between them. The chain's CDR3 is CASTLGMRAGYTF. In DNA, the CDR3 is TGTGCCAGCACCTTGGGGATGAGGGCTGGCTACACCTTC.

This sequence joins TRBV6-5 and TRBJ1-2; the D gene is possibly TRBD1 (5 bases). Trimming stripped 5 bases from V and 6 bases from J, with 13 bases between. The CDR3 covers 13 residues. Germline V gene data show CDR1 as MNHEY and CDR2 as SVGAGI. The DNA of the CDR3 is TGTGCCAGCAGTGTGACAGCGCAACATGGCTACACCTTC. Translating gives CASSVTAQHGYTF.

The gene calls are TRBV6-5 and TRBJ1-1; 9 bases are shared with TRBD1. The trim removed 2 bases at V and 3 bases at J, leaving 7 bases unmatched. Germline V gene lookup returns CDR1 MNHEY and CDR2 SVGAGI. This CDR3 is built from 16 residues. This CDR3 reads CASSYTRTGAYTEAFF. CDR3 DNA sequence: TGTGCCAGCAGTTACACACGGACAGGGGCTTACACTGAAGCTTTCTTT.

V gene TRBV15 combines with J gene TRBJ2-2; D remains unclear. The CDR3 sequence is 14 residues long. V lost 2 bases, J lost 5 bases, and 9 bases lay in between. CDR1 is LNHNV and CDR2 is YYDKDF in the germline V gene (reference sequence). CDR3 sequence (DNA): TGTGCCACCAGCAGACAAACTCAAACCGGGGAGCTGTTTTTT. Its protein product is CATSRQTQTGELFF.

J is TRBJ2-5 and V is TRBV5-1; D perhaps matches TRBD2 (6 bases). This CDR3 region has 14 residues. Germline V gives CDR1 SGHRS, CDR2 YFSETQ. V was cut by 2 bases and J by 4 bases, with 12 bases left in between. As DNA, the CDR3 is TGCGCCAGCAGCTTTGGAGGGCAGGGAGAGACCCAGTACTTC. Translation gives CASSFGGQGETQYF.

The gene calls are TRBV4-1 and TRBJ2-2; 7 bases match TRBD2. V was pared by 4 bases and J by 3 bases, with 8 bases of the junction left unmatched. The V gene's germline CDR1 is MGHRA and CDR2 YSYEKL. The CDR3 contains 16 residues. CDR3 sequence (DNA): TGCGCCAGCAGCCCCTACGGACGGGGGGACACCGGGGAGCTGTTTTTT. Translated: CASSPYGRGDTGELFF.

Of note for this clone: In the same sample, other DNA sequences code for this CDR3. V and J are TRBV7-2 and TRBJ1-2, with D perhaps TRBD1 (6 bases). CDR3 length equals 13 residues. In germline, CDR1 is SGHTA, CDR2 FQGNSA. Trimming cost V 2 bases and J 6 bases, with 10 bases left between them. For the CDR3, the DNA is TGTGCCAGCAGCTTAAACCAGGGGAATGGCTACACCTTC. Protein sequence: CASSLNQGNGYTF.